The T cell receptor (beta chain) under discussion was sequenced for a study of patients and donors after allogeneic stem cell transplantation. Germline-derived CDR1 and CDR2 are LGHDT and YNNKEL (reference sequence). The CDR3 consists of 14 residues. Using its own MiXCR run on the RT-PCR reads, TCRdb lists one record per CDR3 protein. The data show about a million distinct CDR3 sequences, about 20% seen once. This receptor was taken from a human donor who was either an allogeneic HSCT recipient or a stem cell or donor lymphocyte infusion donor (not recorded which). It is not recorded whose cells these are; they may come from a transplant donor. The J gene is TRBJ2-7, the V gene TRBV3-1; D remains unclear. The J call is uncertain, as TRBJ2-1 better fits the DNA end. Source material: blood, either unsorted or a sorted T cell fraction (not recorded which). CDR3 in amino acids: CASSLTALPGEQFF. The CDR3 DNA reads TGTGCCAGCAGCCTTACGGCCCTACCGGGCGAGCAGTTCTTC.